A single sample gave rise to the 29 T cell receptor beta chains below, sequenced in a study of cytomegalovirus exposure and HLA in healthy donors. The PCR had 60 Vbeta and 13 Jbeta primers. Clones were sequenced by immunoSEQ multiplex PCR, and TCRdb holds only the in-frame ones, with some missing. The sample carries about 140,000 clones, 65% to 85% recorded once. The material sequenced was PBMCs. These receptor sequences come from a man aged 45-65 years in good health and CMV-seronegative.

V is TRBV7-9 and J is TRBJ1-2; no firm D call. Between the trimmed V and J ends, which lost 5 bases and 0 bases, there was a span of 7 bases. This CDR3 contains 13 residues. The germline V gene has CDR1 SEHNR and CDR2 FQNEAQ (reference sequence). This CDR3 is CASSPPANYGYTF. For the CDR3, the DNA is TGTGCCAGCAGCCCGCCAGCTAACTATGGCTACACCTTC.

This chain connects TRBV28 to TRBJ2-3; 15 bases agree with TRBD2. This CDR3 comprises 19 residues. V lost 3 bases to trimming and J lost 6 bases; unmatched junction nucleotides: 13. Germline lookup yields CDR1 MDHEN and CDR2 SYDVKM. Written as DNA, the CDR3 is TGTGCCAGCAGTTTCCAGACAGCGGGACTAGCGGGGGGCCTGGATACGCAGTATTTT. This encodes CASSFQTAGLAGGLDTQYF.

The chain uses TRBV18 and TRBJ2-1, with D possibly matching TRBD2 (5 bases). V lost 6 bases and J 0 bases, leaving 15 bases between the germline ends. Germline loops: CDR1 KGHSH, CDR2 LQKENI. This CDR3 contains 16 residues. CDR3 DNA: TGTGCCAGCTCGACGGACTGGTCCAGCTCCTACAATGAGCAGTTCTTC. Encoded protein: CASSTDWSSSYNEQFF.

The rearrangement links TRBV27 to TRBJ2-7, with TRBD1 matching 8 bases. CDR1 and CDR2 from the germline V gene are MNHEY and SMNVEV (reference sequence). V was pared by 1 base and J by 6 bases, with 8 bases of the junction left unmatched. The CDR3 runs 15 residues. The CDR3 spells CASSLYGQGAGEQYF. The CDR3 bases are TGTGCCAGCAGTTTATACGGCCAGGGGGCCGGCGAGCAGTACTTC.

This chain joins TRBV9 and TRBJ1-3, with 7 positions matching TRBD1. V trimming: 3 bases; J trimming: 7 bases; junction bases outside the gene matches: 4. Germline V lookup: CDR1 SGDLS, CDR2 YYNGEE. The length of the CDR3 is 13 residues. The CDR3 reads CASSAGQLNTIYF. The DNA for the CDR3 is TGTGCCAGCAGCGCGGGACAGTTGAACACCATATATTTT.

The chain couples TRBV5-5 to TRBJ2-7; D not certain. The germline gives CDR1 SGHKS, CDR2 YYEKEE (reference sequence). The CDR3 runs to 14 residues. Trimming cost V 1 base and J 0 bases, with 8 bases left between them. DNA of the CDR3: TGTGCCAGCAGCTTGATTTCGAGCTCCTACGAGCAGTACTTC. This translates into CASSLISSSYEQYF.

The gene calls are TRBV6-5 and TRBJ2-1, with D uncertain. Per germline, CDR1 MNHEY and CDR2 SVGAGI. Trimming removed 2 bases from V and 3 bases from J, with 11 bases in between. The CDR3 spans 15 residues. Here the CDR3 reads CASSYAGSFYNEQFF. CDR3 nucleotide sequence: TGTGCCAGCAGTTACGCCGGTTCTTTCTACAATGAGCAGTTCTTC.

This sequence joins TRBV19 and TRBJ2-3; 7 bases line up with TRBD2. Unmatched junction bases numbered 7, after V lost 4 bases and J lost 0 bases. This CDR3 has 16 amino acids. In germline, CDR1 is LNHDA, CDR2 SQIVND (reference sequence). The CDR3 coding sequence is TGTGCCAGTAGTACGGCGGGGGTTATTAGCACAGATACGCAGTATTTT. This codes for CASSTAGVISTDTQYF. The whole variable domain, filled in from reference TRBV19 and TRBJ2-3, reads DGGITQSPKYLFRKEGQNVTLSCEQNLNHDAMYWYRQDPGQGLRLIYYSQIVNDFQKGDIAEGYSVSREKKESFPLTVTSAQKNPTAFYLCASSTAGVISTDTQYFGPGTRLTVL.

The chain employs TRBV5-1 and TRBJ2-1; a possible D gene is TRBD1 (5 bases). The CDR3 has 13 residues. Trimming pared 0 bases from V and 9 bases from J, leaving 10 bases between. The V gene's germline CDR1 is SGHRS and CDR2 YFSETQ. CDR3: CASSLELQGEQFF. Here the CDR3 DNA reads TGCGCCAGCAGCTTGGAGTTGCAGGGTGAGCAGTTCTTC. Full variable domain (outside the CDR3, taken from reference TRBV5-1 and TRBJ2-1): KAGVTQTPRYLIKTRGQQVTLSCSPISGHRSVSWYQQTPGQGLQFLFEYFSETQRNKGNFPGRFSGRQFSNSRSEMNVSTLELGDSALYLCASSLELQGEQFFGPGTRLTVL.

The V call is TRBV19, the J call TRBJ1-1, with TRBD1 as a possible D gene (6 bases). The CDR3 runs to 14 residues. V lost 6 bases to trimming and J lost 2 bases, with 13 bases between them. CDR1 and CDR2 from the germline V gene are LNHDA and SQIVND (reference sequence). The CDR3 loop is CASSRGQPNTEAFF. CDR3 nucleotide sequence: TGTGCCAGTAGCCGCGGACAGCCCAACACTGAAGCTTTCTTT.

The rearrangement links TRBV28 to TRBJ2-4, with D possibly matching TRBD1 (5 bases). Trimming left V 3 bases short and J 3 bases short, with 12 bases between. The CDR3 extends over 15 amino acids. Looked up from germline, CDR1 is MDHEN and CDR2 is SYDVKM. In DNA, the CDR3 is TGTGCCAGCAGTTTTCAGGGCCGCGTCAAAAACATTCAGTACTTC. It yields the protein CASSFQGRVKNIQYF.

The chain is built from TRBV7-8 and TRBJ1-5; 7 positions match TRBD1. Germline V lookup: CDR1 SGHVS, CDR2 FQNEAQ. The CDR3 has 14 amino acids. V trimming: 5 bases; J trimming: 2 bases; junction bases outside the gene matches: 3. The CDR3 sequence: CASSQGGRNQPQHF. In nucleotides, the CDR3 is TGTGCCAGCAGCCAGGGGGGACGCAATCAGCCCCAGCATTTT.

This CDR3 reads CASSVGAGNYGYTF. The DNA of the CDR3 is TGTGCCAGCAGCGTAGGGGCGGGGAACTATGGCTACACCTTC. The chain uses TRBV9 and TRBJ1-2; the D is unclear. CDR1 SGDLS and CDR2 YYNGEE come from the germline V gene. This CDR3 comprises 14 residues. The V and J ends lost 0 bases and 2 bases respectively, with 8 bases between them.

This chain joins TRBV9 and TRBJ2-4; D might be TRBD2 (6 bases). CDR1 and CDR2 (germline): SGDLS, YYNGEE. Trimming stripped 0 bases from V and 9 bases from J, with 16 bases between. This CDR3 is 15 amino acids long. The CDR3: CASSVEKGGRSIQYF. CDR3 in DNA: TGTGCCAGCAGCGTAGAGAAGGGAGGAAGGAGCATTCAGTACTTC.

The count of this clone is one. The genes are TRBV4-1 and TRBJ1-6, with D possibly being TRBD1 (6 bases). CDR3 size: 16 residues. The V end was cut by 4 bases, the J end by 0 bases, with 10 bases between. Germline V CDR1 and CDR2: MGHRA, YSYEKL. The CDR3 here is CASSRQGISYNSPLHF. In nucleotides, the CDR3 is TGCGCCAGCAGCCGCCAGGGGATCTCCTATAATTCACCCCTCCACTTT.

Notes on this clone: Different DNA sequences within this sample yield the same CDR3. J is TRBJ1-1 and V is TRBV6-5, with 7 positions matching TRBD1. V trimming: 5 bases; J trimming: 1 base; junction bases outside the gene matches: 1. The CDR3 runs to 13 residues. Germline CDR1 and CDR2: MNHEY and SVGAGI. The CDR3 loop is CASSRQGNTEAFF. The CDR3 DNA reads TGTGCCAGCAGTAGACAGGGGAACACTGAAGCTTTCTTT.

There are a few counts of this clone. The chain carries TRBV6-6 and TRBJ1-4; D is undetermined. The CDR3 runs 14 residues. V was shortened by 6 bases and J by 0 bases, with 8 bases between the two germline ends. CDR1 is MNHNY, CDR2 SVGAGI, per germline (reference sequence). The CDR3 spells CASSPGATNEKLFF. CDR3 coding DNA: TGTGCCAGCAGCCCCGGTGCAACTAATGAAAAACTGTTTTTT.

A remark on this clone: Distinct nucleotide sequences in the sample also encode this CDR3. The chain links TRBV5-1 to TRBJ1-2; 7 bases line up with TRBD1. V dropped 0 bases and J dropped 3; count of bases not matched to a gene: 2. The germline gives CDR1 SGHRS, CDR2 YFSETQ. This CDR3 has 14 amino acids. CDR3 loop: CASSLDRGDYGYTF. Written as DNA, the CDR3 is TGCGCCAGCAGCTTGGACAGGGGTGACTATGGCTACACCTTC. The full variable domain, completed using reference TRBV5-1 and TRBJ1-2, is KAGVTQTPRYLIKTRGQQVTLSCSPISGHRSVSWYQQTPGQGLQFLFEYFSETQRNKGNFPGRFSGRQFSNSRSEMNVSTLELGDSALYLCASSLDRGDYGYTFGSGTRLTVV.

The chain recombines TRBV7-6 with TRBJ2-3; 13 nucleotides line up with TRBD2. The CDR3 extends over 18 amino acids. V was clipped by 1 base and J by 6 bases; unmatched bases: 10. Germline V gives CDR1 SGHVS, CDR2 FNYEAQ. This CDR3 is CASSLVSTSGGRGDTQYF. The CDR3, as DNA: TGTGCCAGCAGCTTAGTTTCGACTAGCGGGGGGCGGGGTGATACGCAGTATTTT.

V gene TRBV7-8 combines with J gene TRBJ1-1; D possibly corresponds to TRBD1 (5 bases). This CDR3 spans 12 amino acids. The V end lost 5 bases, the J end lost 7 bases, and 11 bases lay between the germline ends. Germline assignment: CDR1 SGHVS and CDR2 FQNEAQ. The CDR3 coding sequence is TGTGCCAGCAGCCCGGGGGACGGTGAAGCTTTCTTT. Residues: CASSPGDGEAFF.

The V and J genes are TRBV2 and TRBJ2-1, with 8 bases aligning to TRBD2. This CDR3 is built from 15 residues. Germline V gene sequence: CDR1 SNHLY, CDR2 FYNNEI. Losses at the gene ends were 5 bases for V and 5 bases for J; bases not matched to a gene: 8. CDR3: CASSRTGLVNNEQFF. The CDR3 DNA sequence: TGTGCCAGCAGTCGAACGGGACTAGTCAACAATGAGCAGTTCTTC.

In its sample, this clone was seen a few times. This chain uses TRBV7-9 with TRBJ2-5; TRBD1 aligns across 7 bases. V was pared by 3 bases and J by 0 bases, with 10 bases of the junction left unmatched. Germline-derived CDR1 and CDR2 are SEHNR and FQNEAQ (reference sequence). The CDR3 sequence is 17 residues long. The CDR3 is CASSLDRPAPNQETQYF. The CDR3 region has the DNA TGTGCCAGCAGCTTGGACAGGCCCGCGCCTAACCAAGAGACCCAGTACTTC.

The CDR3 spells CASSLSASSYNEQFF. CDR3 sequence (DNA): TGTGCCAGCAGCTTGTCGGCTAGCTCCTACAATGAGCAGTTCTTC. The V gene is TRBV5-6, the J gene TRBJ2-1; unclear D gene. The V gene lost 1 base and the J gene lost 0 bases, with 8 bases spanning the gap. The CDR3 extends over 15 amino acids. Per the germline V gene, CDR1 is SGHDT and CDR2 is YYEEEE.

The chain uses TRBV7-9 and TRBJ1-4, with D maybe TRBD1 (6 bases). The CDR3 runs to 12 residues. CDR1 is SEHNR, CDR2 FQNEAQ, per germline (reference sequence). Trimming left V 1 base short and J 10 bases short, with 7 bases between. CDR3 nucleotide sequence: TGTGCCAGCAGCTTAGAGGACAGAAAACTGTTTTTT. Protein product: CASSLEDRKLFF.

The gene calls are TRBV2 and TRBJ1-3; 7 bases line up with TRBD1. The CDR3 runs 14 residues. V shed 4 bases and J 3 bases; nucleotides not matched to a gene: 3. Per the germline V gene, CDR1 is SNHLY and CDR2 is FYNNEI. This CDR3 is CASSGQGRGNTIYF. CDR3 in DNA: TGTGCCAGCAGTGGACAGGGCCGTGGAAACACCATATATTTT. Full variable domain (remainder filled in from reference TRBV2 and TRBJ1-3): EPEVTQTPSHQVTQMGQEVILRCVPISNHLYFYWYRQILGQKVEFLVSFYNNEISEKSEIFDDQFSVERPDGSNFTLKIRSTKLEDSAMYFCASSGQGRGNTIYFGEGSWLTVV.

V and J are TRBV9 and TRBJ2-6; 8 bases map to TRBD2. The CDR3 runs to 18 residues. Germline CDR1 reads SGDLS; CDR2 reads YYNGEE. The J segment lost 2 bases and the V segment lost 3 bases, leaving 10 bases of the junction unmatched. In nucleotides, the CDR3 is TGTGCCAGCAGCGCCGTGGTCGGGGGGGCAACTGGGGCCAACGTCCTGACTTTC. It translates to CASSAVVGGATGANVLTF.

The chain uses TRBV5-5 and TRBJ2-7; 9 nucleotides align to TRBD2. The CDR3 consists of 17 residues. Looked up from germline, CDR1 is SGHKS and CDR2 is YYEKEE (reference sequence). V was pared by 0 bases and J by 7 bases, with 14 bases of the junction left unmatched. As DNA, the CDR3 is TGTGCCAGCAGCTTGGTGGGGACTAGCCCCGTTTTAAGGGAGCAGTACTTC. Translation: CASSLVGTSPVLREQYF.

Turning to this clone: Within the sample, other DNA sequences also encode this same CDR3. The genes are TRBV7-9 and TRBJ1-5; TRBD1 might be the D (6 bases). V gave up 1 base and J gave up 1 base, with 8 bases separating them. This CDR3 has 15 amino acids. CDR1 is SEHNR and CDR2 is FQNEAQ in the germline V gene (reference sequence). The CDR3 loop is CASSLGDRSNQPQHF. The CDR3 DNA reads as TGTGCCAGCAGCTTAGGTGACAGGAGCAATCAGCCCCAGCATTTT. Supplemented by reference TRBV7-9 and TRBJ1-5, the full variable domain reads DTGVSQNPRHKITKRGQNVTFRCDPISEHNRLYWYRQTLGQGPEFLTYFQNEAQLEKSRLLSDRFSAERPKGSFSTLEIQRTEQGDSAMYLCASSLGDRSNQPQHFGDGTRLSIL.

The V and J genes are TRBV5-4 and TRBJ2-7, with 10 positions matching TRBD2. CDR3 length: 15 amino acids. Losses at the gene ends were 1 base for V and 6 bases for J; bases not matched to a gene: 7. In germline, CDR1 is SGHNT, CDR2 YYREEE (reference sequence). The CDR3 DNA follows: TGTGCCAGCAGCTTGAAGGCTAGCGGGAGAGGCGAGCAGTACTTC. Translated: CASSLKASGRGEQYF. The complete variable domain, with remaining parts taken from reference TRBV5-4 and TRBJ2-7, reads ETGVTQSPTHLIKTRGQQVTLRCSSQSGHNTVSWYQQALGQGPQFIFQYYREEENGRGNFPPRFSGLQFPNYSSELNVNALELDDSALYLCASSLKASGRGEQYFGPGTRLTVT.